This T cell receptor (beta chain) is from a study of cytomegalovirus exposure and HLA in healthy donors. Vbeta (60) and Jbeta (13) primers were used in the PCR. Assay: immunoSEQ multiplex PCR; the TCRdb copy retains only in-frame clones and omits some. Of roughly 150,000 clones in the sample, around 75% were seen once. The CDR3 has 10 residues. Germline CDR1 and CDR2: GTSNPN and SVGIG (reference sequence). V lost 8 bases to trimming and J lost 4 bases, with 9 bases between them. This clone is classed as medium-sized. Antigen specificity is unknown. Points from the study as a whole: Most TCR sequences were rare, but some public TCRs occurred in many donors. Follow-up analysis later connected one missense variant in DCLRE1C with trimming of TCR beta V- and J-genes.

The sequenced material came from PBMCs. The source is a female donor in good health and CMV-seronegative. The chain links TRBV30 to TRBJ2-7; D call uncertain. DNA for the CDR3: TGTGCCCTAGGATGGTACGAGCAGTACTTC. It translates to CALGWYEQYF.